Listed here are 5 T cell receptor beta chains from one sample, sequenced in a study of OX40 agonist ivuxolimab in advanced cancers. The library was obtained by the immunoSEQ multiplex PCR assay. This is the immuneACCESS table as TCRdb keeps it, with only in-frame sequences that have V and J called. A part of the clones is gone; compared with another copy, unresolved V genes explain less than half, and the rest is unexplained. The sample table records 50,000 or so clones; 80% to 90% of these occur just once. The ten top clones hold about 0.95% of the sample. The source was CD4+ or CD8+ T cells sorted from blood, collected in a trial of the OX40 agonist ivuxolimab. The receptors derive from an adult with an advanced solid tumor such as melanoma, head and neck, liver or kidney cancer.

The chain combines TRBV6-6 with TRBJ1-1; D gene ambiguous. The CDR3 length is 13 residues. Trimming removed 2 bases from V and 3 bases from J, with 7 bases in between. CDR1 is MNHNY and CDR2 is SVGAGI in the germline V gene (reference sequence). This chain's CDR3 is CASSYGRYTEAFF. Written as DNA, the CDR3 is TGTGCCAGCAGTTACGGTAGATACACTGAAGCTTTCTTT.

This clone was recorded only once. The rearrangement links TRBV19 to TRBJ2-5, with D perhaps TRBD2 (7 bases). The V and J ends lost 11 bases and 2 bases respectively, with 18 bases between them. CDR3 size: 14 residues. CDR1 and CDR2 (germline): LNHDA, SQIVND (reference sequence). This chain's CDR3 is CASSKGGPQETQYF. The CDR3 nucleotides are TGTGCCTCTTCAAAGGGGGGGCCACAAGAGACCCAGTACTTC.

The J gene is TRBJ1-3, the V gene TRBV5-1, with 9 bases that match TRBD1. V trimming: 4 bases; J trimming: 4 bases; junction bases outside the gene matches: 9. This CDR3 has 16 amino acids. The germline V gene has CDR1 SGHRS and CDR2 YFSETQ. For the CDR3, the DNA is TGCGCCAGCAGCGCCGGGACAGGGAACACAGGAAACACCATATATTTT. Its translation: CASSAGTGNTGNTIYF.

This clone was counted a single time. At the DNA level, this CDR3 is encoded by other sequences in the same sample as well. The rearrangement joins TRBV2 to TRBJ1-4; D uncertain. V lost 5 bases and J 0 bases, leaving 4 bases between the germline ends. CDR3 length equals 13 residues. Germline V gene data show CDR1 as SNHLY and CDR2 as FYNNEI. The CDR3 protein is CASSRPTNEKLFF. The CDR3 DNA reads as TGTGCCAGCAGTCGACCAACTAATGAAAAACTGTTTTTT.

The chain carries TRBV19 and TRBJ1-3; D remains ambiguous. Trimming stripped 9 bases from V and 1 base from J, with 10 bases between. Germline lookup yields CDR1 LNHDA and CDR2 SQIVND (reference sequence). CDR3 size: 13 residues. The CDR3 DNA reads TGTGCCAGCGGGCGGGGATCTGGAAACACCATATATTTT. It yields the protein CASGRGSGNTIYF.